This T cell receptor beta chain was identified in a study of blood T cell repertoires in COVID-19. V gave up 0 bases and J gave up 6 bases; unmatched junction bases: 6. CDR3 length: 16 residues. CDR1 MNHEY and CDR2 SVGAGI come from the germline V gene. Here immunoSEQ multiplex PCR was the method, and the copy in TCRdb shows in-frame clones only, minus some. There are more than 90,000 clones in the sample; around 84% occur only once, and about 1.8% lies in the top ten. The TCR was taken from a woman in her 70s with active or convalescent COVID-19. Material: peripheral blood. The V call is TRBV6-5, the J call TRBJ2-2, with 8 bases matching TRBD2. The CDR3 is CASSYSAGGISGELFF. In DNA, the CDR3 is TGTGCCAGCAGTTACTCTGCGGGGGGTATCTCCGGGGAGCTGTTTTTT.